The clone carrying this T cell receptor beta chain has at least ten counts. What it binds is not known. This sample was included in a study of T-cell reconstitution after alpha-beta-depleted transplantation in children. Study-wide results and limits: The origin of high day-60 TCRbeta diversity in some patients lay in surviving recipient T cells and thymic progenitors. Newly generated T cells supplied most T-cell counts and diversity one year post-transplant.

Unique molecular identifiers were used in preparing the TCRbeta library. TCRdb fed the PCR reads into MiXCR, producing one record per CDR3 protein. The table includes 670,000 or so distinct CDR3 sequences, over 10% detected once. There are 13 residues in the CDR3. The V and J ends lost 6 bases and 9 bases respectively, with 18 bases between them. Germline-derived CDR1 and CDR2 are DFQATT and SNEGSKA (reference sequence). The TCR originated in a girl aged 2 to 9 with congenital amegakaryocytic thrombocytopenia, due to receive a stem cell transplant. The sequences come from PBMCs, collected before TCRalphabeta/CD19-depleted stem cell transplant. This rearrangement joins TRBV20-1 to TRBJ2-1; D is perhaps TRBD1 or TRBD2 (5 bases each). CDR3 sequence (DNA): TGCAGTGCGGAACCGGGACCTCGGGGTGAGCAGTTCTTC. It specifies CSAEPGPRGEQFF.